This T cell receptor beta chain was sequenced for a study of early T cells in non-severe SARS-CoV-2 infection. The overall study: Chains stayed unpaired after sequencing of bulk RNA from unsorted whole blood.

The sample holds a few counts of this clonotype. Its antigen is still unknown. Individual cDNA molecules were tagged with unique molecular identifiers, the study reported. TCRdb re-called the 5' RACE reads through MiXCR, storing one row per CDR3 protein. The data contain 45,000 or so distinct CDR3 sequences, 9.5% to 13% of them seen just once; the ten biggest clones take up 9.5% to 10%. Findings of the study overall: There was a bias toward anti-spike CD8 responses in VDJdb matching, which missed private and CD4 specificities.

Germline CDR1 LGHDT, CDR2 YNNKEL (reference sequence). This CDR3 has 13 residues. Trimming took off 4 bases at V and 4 bases at J, with 10 bases between the two ends. V gene TRBV3-1 combines with J gene TRBJ1-2; unclear D gene. This clonotype was obtained from an adult who was a healthcare worker with PCR-confirmed SARS-CoV-2 infection or an uninfected control (not recorded which). The source material was whole blood. CDR3 bases: TGTGCCAGCAGCCTGACCAAACTCTATGGCTACACCTTC. Translating it yields CASSLTKLYGYTF.